This record covers a single T cell receptor beta chain. The entry originates in a study of blood T cell repertoires in COVID-19. Everyone who took part was roughly 18 to 89 years old, and they came from 20 to 25 US areas. Which cohort a participant joined came from the clinical history participants gave. No more than 2 weeks before study entry, exposed participants had met a case of COVID-19. Per the study methods: The authors estimated nucleated cell counts from reference gene primer amplification. TCRdb keeps only in-frame clones here, not all; method: immunoSEQ multiplex PCR. The V and J calls and clone size come from that table; D and trimming were worked out from the DNA. The sample lists roughly 64,000 clones; more than 55% were seen once. V was cut by 6 bases and J by 4 bases, with 7 bases left in between. This CDR3 comprises 11 residues.

Sequenced: PBMCs or T cells enriched from blood (not recorded which). The origin of this receptor is a woman aged 55-69 years who had been exposed to COVID-19. The rearrangement joins TRBV12-3 or TRBV12-4 to TRBJ2-7; D unclear. CDR3 sequence (DNA): TGTGCCAGCAGACTTTCGTACGAGCAGTACTTC. This gives the protein CASRLSYEQYF.